The sample holds one count of the clone carrying this T cell receptor beta chain. Histologic diagnosis was independently verified by two lung pathologists. This specimen comes from a study of immune evolution from preneoplasia to lung adenocarcinoma. Measured with immunoSEQ multiplex PCR; TCRdb has only the in-frame clones, and not every one. The profile shows around 3,200 clones, 77% of them singletons. Losses at the gene ends were 5 bases for V and 10 bases for J; bases not matched to a gene: 10. The CDR3 is made up of 15 amino acids. Per germline, CDR1 MNHEY and CDR2 SMNVEV (reference sequence). This rearrangement joins TRBV27 to TRBJ1-6, with TRBD1 matching 8 bases. This TCR derives from a person aged 70 to 85 with lung adenocarcinoma. The sample comprised FFPE adjacent normal lung tissue. The CDR3, as DNA: TGTGCCAGCAGTAATACTCAGGGGGCAAGGTCACCCCTCCACTTT. It yields the protein CASSNTQGARSPLHF.